This entry lists 24 T cell receptor beta chains sequenced from one sample in a study of cytomegalovirus exposure and HLA in healthy donors. The PCR used 60 Vbeta and 13 Jbeta primers. The assay was immunoSEQ multiplex PCR, and TCRdb's table has in-frame clones only and misses some. The record lists about 140,000 clones, of which the ten most abundant hold roughly 2.6%. The sequencing sample was made of PBMCs. These receptors originate from a man aged 35 to 55 in good health and CMV-seronegative.

The gene calls are TRBV19 and TRBJ1-3; no clear D. This CDR3 has 12 amino acids. Germline loops: CDR1 LNHDA, CDR2 SQIVND (reference sequence). V was pared by 3 bases and J by 6 bases, with 6 bases between. CDR3 bases: TGTGCCAGTAGTATTGGAGAAAACACCATATATTTT. Its protein product is CASSIGENTIYF.

The chain has TRBV7-9 and TRBJ2-7; 7 nucleotides align to TRBD1. The trim removed 1 base at V and 3 bases at J, leaving 12 bases unmatched. The CDR3 is 17 amino acids. CDR1 is SEHNR, CDR2 FQNEAQ, per germline (reference sequence). The CDR3 spells CASSLGQGNYLGYEQYF. In DNA form, the CDR3 reads TGTGCCAGCAGCTTAGGACAGGGTAACTACTTAGGCTACGAGCAGTACTTC. The entire variable domain, with the rest obtained from reference TRBV7-9 and TRBJ2-7, is as follows: DTGVSQNPRHKITKRGQNVTFRCDPISEHNRLYWYRQTLGQGPEFLTYFQNEAQLEKSRLLSDRFSAERPKGSFSTLEIQRTEQGDSAMYLCASSLGQGNYLGYEQYFGPGTRLTVT.

The V and J genes are TRBV5-1 and TRBJ1-2, with TRBD1 as a possible D gene (5 bases). In germline, CDR1 is SGHRS, CDR2 YFSETQ. V was trimmed by 0 bases and J by 7 bases, leaving 16 bases between them. The CDR3 spans 15 residues. CDR3 loop: CASSLGGGERSGYTF. The CDR3 nucleotides are TGCGCCAGCAGCTTGGGCGGGGGTGAGAGAAGTGGCTACACCTTC.

Written as DNA, the CDR3 is TGTGCCAGCAAAAGACTACAAGGAGGGGCTTTCTTT. Its translation is CASKRLQGGAFF. The V and J genes are TRBV2 and TRBJ1-1; D not certain. Germline CDR1 and CDR2: SNHLY and FYNNEI. There are 12 residues in the CDR3. Trimming cost V 7 bases and J 11 bases, with 17 bases left between them.

V usage is TRBV7-2 and J usage is TRBJ2-5; 8 bases match TRBD2. Matching the DNA end better, TRBJ2-7 makes the J call doubtful. This CDR3 has 13 residues. The V gene's germline CDR1 is SGHTA and CDR2 FQGNSA. The DNA of the CDR3 is TGTGCCAGCAGCCCGGGGGGGCCCGGCGAGCAGTACTTC. It is translated as CASSPGGPGEQYF.

V and J are TRBV6-5 and TRBJ2-4; D not certain. There are 15 residues in the CDR3. Between the trimmed V and J ends, which lost 6 bases and 0 bases, there was a span of 12 bases. Looked up from germline, CDR1 is MNHEY and CDR2 is SVGAGI. The CDR3 loop reads CASSPSRIAKNIQYF. The DNA for the CDR3 is TGTGCCAGCAGCCCCTCCCGTATAGCCAAAAACATTCAGTACTTC.

The chain employs TRBV11-2 and TRBJ2-7; 8 positions match TRBD2. The CDR3 has 14 residues. Per germline, CDR1 SGHAT and CDR2 FQNNGV. Unmatched junction bases numbered 7, after V lost 3 bases and J lost 6 bases. DNA of the CDR3: TGTGCCAGCAGCTTGGAAGAAACTAGCGGCGAGCAGTACTTC. Amino acids: CASSLEETSGEQYF.

Here the CDR3 reads CASSQAAGQGYGYTF. The DNA of the CDR3 is TGCGCCAGCAGCCAAGCCGCGGGACAGGGCTATGGCTACACCTTC. The V gene is TRBV4-1, the J gene TRBJ1-2; TRBD1 matches 9 bases. Germline-derived CDR1 and CDR2 are MGHRA and YSYEKL. Unmatched junction bases numbered 4, after V lost 1 base and J lost 4 bases. This CDR3 is built from 15 residues.

The chain links TRBV11-1 to TRBJ2-5; tentative D call: TRBD1 (6 bases). Germline loops: CDR1 SGHAT, CDR2 FQDESV (reference sequence). V lost 4 bases to trimming and J lost 2 bases, with 11 bases between them. The CDR3 has 14 residues. The CDR3 loop reads CASSSRTAQETQYF. For the CDR3, the DNA is TGTGCCAGCAGCTCACGGACAGCTCAAGAGACCCAGTACTTC.

J is TRBJ1-1 and V is TRBV19, with TRBD1 matching 10 bases. Unmatched junction bases numbered 13, after V lost 6 bases and J lost 6 bases. The CDR3 is made up of 16 amino acids. Germline V gene lookup returns CDR1 LNHDA and CDR2 SQIVND (reference sequence). CDR3 nucleotides: TGTGCCAGTAGGGGCCGGGACAGGGGCTTTCTGGCTGAAGCTTTCTTT. As protein: CASRGRDRGFLAEAFF.

The rearrangement uses TRBV29-1 and TRBJ2-2, with 10 bases identical to TRBD2. Losses at the gene ends were 7 bases for V and 6 bases for J; bases not matched to a gene: 8. The CDR3 covers 14 residues. Germline CDR1 reads SQVTM; CDR2 reads ANQGSEA. The CDR3 here is CSASSGGRSGELFF. The CDR3 DNA reads as TGCAGCGCCTCTAGCGGGGGACGCTCCGGGGAGCTGTTTTTT.

This sequence joins TRBV6-6 and TRBJ1-2, with 9 bases aligning to TRBD1. The V gene end was trimmed by 5 bases and the J gene end by 6 bases; junction bases not matched to a gene: 4. Germline V gives CDR1 MNHNY, CDR2 SVGAGI (reference sequence). The CDR3 consists of 13 residues. Here the CDR3 reads CASSRDREDGYTF. In nucleotides, the CDR3 is TGTGCCAGCAGTCGGGACAGGGAGGATGGCTACACCTTC.

The V call is TRBV19, the J call TRBJ1-1; 7 bases line up with TRBD1. This CDR3 region has 13 residues. V shed 4 bases, J shed 8 bases, and the junction held 7 bases outside the gene matches. From germline, CDR1 is LNHDA and CDR2 SQIVND (reference sequence). The CDR3 here is CASSRQGGEEAFF. The CDR3 region has the DNA TGTGCCAGTAGTAGACAGGGAGGAGAAGAAGCTTTCTTT.

This chain links TRBV9 with TRBJ1-3; D is ambiguous. Germline assignment: CDR1 SGDLS and CDR2 YYNGEE. The V gene lost 1 base and the J gene lost 2 bases, with 13 bases spanning the gap. The CDR3 loop spans 16 amino acids. The CDR3 here is CASSVTATETGNTIYF. CDR3 coding DNA: TGTGCCAGCAGCGTAACCGCTACAGAAACTGGAAACACCATATATTTT.

The gene calls are TRBV5-5 and TRBJ2-1; 7 bases map to TRBD2. V gave up 2 bases and J gave up 3 bases; unmatched junction bases: 14. The germline V gene encodes CDR1 SGHKS and CDR2 YYEKEE (reference sequence). This CDR3 comprises 18 residues. The CDR3 protein is CASSLPVGERGNYNEQFF. The CDR3 DNA is TGTGCCAGCAGCTTACCCGTCGGGGAGCGGGGCAACTACAATGAGCAGTTCTTC.

The rearrangement uses TRBV14 and TRBJ1-2, with TRBD1 identical over 10 bases. J gave up 4 bases and V 4 bases, and 6 bases lay outside the gene matches. Per the germline V gene, CDR1 is SGHDN and CDR2 is FVKESK. This CDR3 has 15 amino acids. The CDR3 DNA sequence: TGTGCCAGCAGCCCTTATAGACAGGGGGCCTATGGCTACACCTTC. It is translated as CASSPYRQGAYGYTF.

The chain employs TRBV7-9 and TRBJ1-1; D call uncertain. This CDR3 is built from 14 residues. Germline lookup yields CDR1 SEHNR and CDR2 FQNEAQ (reference sequence). The V and J ends lost 2 bases and 1 base respectively, with 8 bases between them. Here the CDR3 DNA reads TGTGCCAGCAGCTTAAACAGCCAGAACACTGAAGCTTTCTTT. Encoded protein: CASSLNSQNTEAFF.

V gene TRBV6-6 combines with J gene TRBJ2-7; TRBD1 is a possible D gene (6 bases). The CDR3 contains 12 residues. Germline CDR1 and CDR2: MNHNY and SVGAGI (reference sequence). Trimming pared 5 bases from V and 3 bases from J, leaving 8 bases between. CDR3 coding DNA: TGTGCCAGCAGTGGACAGTTCTACGAGCAGTACTTC. Its protein product is CASSGQFYEQYF.

The chain combines TRBV10-3 with TRBJ2-5, with 7 bases lining up with TRBD2. The CDR3 contains 13 residues. Trimming removed 8 bases from V and 5 bases from J; junction bases left unmatched: 8. Germline V gives CDR1 ENHRY, CDR2 SYGVKD. The CDR3 is CAIGGWEGETQYF. CDR3 nucleotides: TGTGCCATCGGGGGGTGGGAGGGGGAGACCCAGTACTTC.

V is TRBV27 and J is TRBJ1-2; TRBD1 might be the D (5 bases). Per germline, CDR1 MNHEY and CDR2 SMNVEV (reference sequence). This CDR3 is built from 15 residues. V lost 4 bases to trimming and J lost 8 bases, with 20 bases between them. The CDR3 region has the DNA TGTGCCAGCAGTTCCGGAGGCAGGGCGGGGTGGGGCTACACCTTC. Translation gives CASSSGGRAGWGYTF.

This chain uses TRBV19 with TRBJ1-5; TRBD1 is a possible D gene (6 bases). The germline gives CDR1 LNHDA, CDR2 SQIVND (reference sequence). The CDR3 loop spans 16 amino acids. Deletions cut 1 base from V and 4 bases from J, with 14 bases between. The CDR3 sequence: CASSIGLTGTNQPQHF. The CDR3 nucleotides read TGTGCCAGTAGTATAGGTCTCACAGGGACGAATCAGCCCCAGCATTTT.

The chain carries TRBV5-1 and TRBJ2-5; possibly TRBD2 for D (5 bases). The J call is uncertain, as TRBJ2-7 better fits the DNA end. Per germline, CDR1 SGHRS and CDR2 YFSETQ. This CDR3 is built from 13 residues. CDR3 sequence reads: CASAHGLLYEQYF. The CDR3, as DNA: TGCGCCAGCGCCCATGGACTTCTCTACGAGCAGTACTTC.

The chain joins TRBV12-2 to TRBJ1-5; the D call TRBD1 from the table was never checked on the DNA. TRBV12-2 is reported as a pseudogene. The CDR3 runs 16 residues. This CDR3 is CASRLEDRGVLAPQHF. CDR3 DNA sequence: TGTGCAAGTCGCTTAGAAGACAGGGGGGTTTTGGCGCCCCAGCATTTT.

The chain combines TRBV7-2 with TRBJ1-2; 8 bases map to TRBD1. This CDR3 contains 19 residues. Germline assignment: CDR1 SGHTA and CDR2 FQGNSA. J gave up 4 bases and V 5 bases, and 21 bases lay outside the gene matches. CDR3 amino acids: CASSVNRGRTGRSGYGYTF. CDR3 in DNA: TGTGCCAGCAGCGTGAATAGGGGAAGGACAGGGCGTTCAGGCTATGGCTACACCTTC. The full variable domain, completed using reference TRBV7-2 and TRBJ1-2, is GAGVSQSPSNKVTEKGKDVELRCDPISGHTALYWYRQSLGQGLEFLIYFQGNSAPDKSGLPSDRFSAERTGGSVSTLTIQRTQQEDSAVYLCASSVNRGRTGRSGYGYTFGSGTRLTVV.